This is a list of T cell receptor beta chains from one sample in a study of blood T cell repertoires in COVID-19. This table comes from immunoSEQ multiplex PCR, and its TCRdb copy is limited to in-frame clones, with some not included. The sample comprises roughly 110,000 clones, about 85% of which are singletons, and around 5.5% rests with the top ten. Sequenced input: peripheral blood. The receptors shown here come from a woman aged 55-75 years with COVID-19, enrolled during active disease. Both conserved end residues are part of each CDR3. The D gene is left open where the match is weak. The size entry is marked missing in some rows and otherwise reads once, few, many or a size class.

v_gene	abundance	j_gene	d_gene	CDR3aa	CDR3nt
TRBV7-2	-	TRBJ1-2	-	CASSPSRGALYGYTF	TGTGCCAGCAGCCCTTCGCGGGGGGCGCTATATGGCTACACCTTC
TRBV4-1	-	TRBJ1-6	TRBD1	CASSQDPVTGSSYNSPLHF	TGCGCCAGCAGCCAAGATCCTGTGACAGGGAGCTCCTATAATTCACCCCTCCACTTT
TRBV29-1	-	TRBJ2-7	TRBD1	CSVGSTGATREQYF	TGCAGCGTGGGTTCGACAGGGGCCACCCGCGAGCAGTACTTC
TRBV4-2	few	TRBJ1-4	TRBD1	CASSPRTGVEKLFF	TGTGCCAGCAGCCCACGGACAGGGGTTGAAAAACTGTTTTTT
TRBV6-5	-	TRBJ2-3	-	CASSLAESDTQYF	TGTGCCAGCAGTTTGGCAGAATCAGATACGCAGTATTTT
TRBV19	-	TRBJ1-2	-	CASSIAASGDGYTF	TGTGCCAGTAGTATAGCAGCATCAGGTGATGGCTACACCTTC
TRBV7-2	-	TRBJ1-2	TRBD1	CASSQGQGRNYGYTF	TGTGCCAGCAGCCAAGGACAGGGACGAAACTATGGCTACACCTTC
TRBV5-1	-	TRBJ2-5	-	CASSLVLEETQYF	TGCGCCAGCAGCTTGGTTCTCGAAGAGACCCAGTACTTC
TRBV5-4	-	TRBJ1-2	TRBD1	CASSSQGDGYTF	TGTGCCAGCAGCTCCCAGGGGGACGGCTACACCTTC
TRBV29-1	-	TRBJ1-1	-	CSLRGGRMDTEAFF	TGCAGTCTCCGGGGGGGTAGAATGGACACTGAAGCTTTCTTT
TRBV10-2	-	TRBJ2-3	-	CARRARDSSTDTQYF	TGCGCCAGGAGGGCCCGCGATTCTAGCACAGATACGCAGTATTTT
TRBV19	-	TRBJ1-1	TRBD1	CASTYLQGLNTEAFF	TGTGCCAGCACTTATTTACAGGGGTTAAACACTGAAGCTTTCTTT
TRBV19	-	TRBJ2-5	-	CARPWPQYF	TGTGCCAGACCTTGGCCCCAGTACTTC
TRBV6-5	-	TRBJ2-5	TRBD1	CASSLDRESETQYF	TGTGCCAGCAGCCTGGACAGGGAGTCGGAGACCCAGTACTTC
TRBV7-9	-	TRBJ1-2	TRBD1	CASSRWDRGLGGYTF	TGTGCCAGCAGCCGCTGGGACAGGGGACTAGGGGGCTACACCTTC
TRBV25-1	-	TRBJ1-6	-	CASSSPESGALHF	TGTGCCAGCAGCTCTCCTGAAAGCGGTGCCCTCCACTTT
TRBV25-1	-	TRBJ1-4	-	CASSELTDNEKLFF	TGTGCCAGCAGTGAATTGACAGATAATGAAAAACTGTTTTTT
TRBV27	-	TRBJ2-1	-	CASSLGLALDEQFF	TGTGCCAGCAGTTTAGGTCTAGCCCTCGATGAGCAGTTCTTC
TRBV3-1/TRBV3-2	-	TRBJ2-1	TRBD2	CASSRTSGHNEQFF	TGTGCCAGCAGCCGCACTAGCGGACACAATGAGCAGTTCTTC
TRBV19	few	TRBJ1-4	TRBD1	CASRTRDRAKEKLFF	TGTGCCAGTCGCACGCGGGACAGAGCAAAAGAAAAACTGTTTTTT
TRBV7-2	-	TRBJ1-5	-	CASSSTGISNQPQHF	TGTGCCAGCAGCTCTACAGGGATTAGCAATCAGCCCCAGCATTTT
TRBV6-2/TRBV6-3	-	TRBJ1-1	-	CASSYTTGYTEAFF	TGTGCCAGCAGTTACACCACAGGGTACACTGAAGCTTTCTTT
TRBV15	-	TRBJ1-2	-	CATSRDLGYTF	TGTGCCACCAGCAGAGATCTCGGCTACACCTTC
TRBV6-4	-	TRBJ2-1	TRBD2	CASTKLAGGINEQFF	TGTGCCAGCACTAAACTAGCGGGGGGGATAAATGAGCAGTTCTTC
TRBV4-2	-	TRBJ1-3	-	CASSQRLSGNTIYF	TGTGCCAGCAGCCAGAGGCTCTCTGGAAACACCATATATTTT
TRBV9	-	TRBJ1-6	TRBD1	CASSVEDRGDSPLHF	TGTGCCAGCAGCGTAGAGGACAGGGGAGATTCACCCCTCCACTTT
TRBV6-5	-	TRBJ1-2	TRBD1	CATLPGGDRGSYTF	TGTGCCACCCTACCCGGGGGGGACAGGGGGTCCTACACCTTC
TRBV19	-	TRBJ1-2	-	CASSIFARLGYTF	TGTGCCAGTAGTATCTTCGCCAGGCTGGGCTACACCTTC
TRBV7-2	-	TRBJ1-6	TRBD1	CASSKTTGEYSPLHF	TGTGCCAGCAGCAAAACGACAGGGGAGTACTCACCCCTCCACTTT
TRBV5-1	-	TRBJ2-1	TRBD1	CASSRGTGRLYEQFF	TGCGCCAGCAGCCGTGGGACAGGGAGGTTGTATGAGCAGTTCTTC
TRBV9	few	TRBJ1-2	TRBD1	CASSPPGQGLYGYTF	TGTGCCAGCAGCCCACCGGGACAGGGTTTATATGGCTACACCTTC
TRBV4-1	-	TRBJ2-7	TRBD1	CASSRILPDRDRDSYEQYF	TGCGCCAGCAGCCGGATACTCCCTGACCGGGACAGGGATTCCTACGAGCAGTACTTC
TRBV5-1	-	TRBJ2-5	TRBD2	CASSPWTSGGQETQYF	TGCGCCAGCAGCCCGTGGACTAGCGGGGGCCAAGAGACCCAGTACTTC
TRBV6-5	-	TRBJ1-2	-	CASRGLRVGGYTF	TGTGCCAGCAGGGGTCTGAGGGTCGGTGGCTACACCTTC
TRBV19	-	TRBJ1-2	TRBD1	CASSQAGTGLKIGYGYTF	TGTGCCAGTAGCCAAGCCGGGACAGGGCTTAAAATTGGCTATGGCTACACCTTC
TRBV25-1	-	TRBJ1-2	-	CATYFQGQGYGYTF	TGTGCCACATATTTCCAGGGGCAGGGCTATGGCTACACCTTC
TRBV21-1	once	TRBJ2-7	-	CASGKGTLSSGGPYEQYF	TGTGCCAGCGGAAAGGGGACCCTATCTAGCGGGGGGCCCTACGAGCAGTACTTC
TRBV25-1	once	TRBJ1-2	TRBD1	CASSATGVLFGYTF	TGTGCCAGCAGTGCCACAGGGGTCTTGTTTGGCTACACCTTC
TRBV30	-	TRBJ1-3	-	CAWSAGGNTIYF	TGTGCCTGGAGTGCAGGGGGAAACACCATATATTTT
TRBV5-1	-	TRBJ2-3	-	CASSPGGGGTDTQYF	TGCGCCAGCAGCCCCGGTGGAGGCGGCACAGATACGCAGTATTTT
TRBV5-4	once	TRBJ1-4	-	CASSLARQGGVEKLFF	TGTGCCAGCAGCTTGGCCCGGCAGGGAGGAGTTGAAAAACTGTTTTTT
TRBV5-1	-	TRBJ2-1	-	CASSPGGANEQFF	TGCGCCAGCAGTCCTGGGGGGGCCAATGAGCAGTTCTTC
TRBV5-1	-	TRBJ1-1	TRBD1	CASSSQGAMAEAFF	TGCGCCAGCAGCTCACAGGGGGCGATGGCTGAAGCTTTCTTT
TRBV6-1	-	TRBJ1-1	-	CASSEAVAGNTEAFF	TGTGCCAGCAGTGAAGCGGTGGCAGGGAACACTGAAGCTTTCTTT
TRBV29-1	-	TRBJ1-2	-	CSVGDFQRANYGYTF	TGCAGCGTTGGGGACTTCCAGAGGGCTAACTATGGCTACACCTTC
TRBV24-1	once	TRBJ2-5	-	CATSEYPGGDQETQYF	TGTGCCACCAGTGAGTACCCCGGGGGTGACCAAGAGACCCAGTACTTC
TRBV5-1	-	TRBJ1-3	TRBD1	CASSQDRGGNTIYF	TGCGCCAGCAGCCAAGACAGGGGAGGAAACACCATATATTTT
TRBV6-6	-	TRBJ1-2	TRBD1	CASSRFLTGRTNYGYTF	TGTGCCAGCAGTCGGTTCTTGACAGGGCGGACTAACTATGGCTACACCTTC
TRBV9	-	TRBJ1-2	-	CASSAQEANYGYTF	TGTGCCAGCAGCGCACAAGAAGCTAACTATGGCTACACCTTC
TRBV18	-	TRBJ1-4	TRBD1	CASSPRTGGDEKLFF	TGTGCCAGCTCACCGAGGACAGGAGGGGATGAAAAACTGTTTTTT
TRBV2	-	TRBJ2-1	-	CASSVAGYGEQFF	TGTGCCAGCAGTGTGGCGGGTTATGGGGAGCAGTTCTTC
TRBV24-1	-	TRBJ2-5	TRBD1	CATSDSDREETQYF	TGTGCCACCAGTGACTCTGACAGGGAAGAGACCCAGTACTTC